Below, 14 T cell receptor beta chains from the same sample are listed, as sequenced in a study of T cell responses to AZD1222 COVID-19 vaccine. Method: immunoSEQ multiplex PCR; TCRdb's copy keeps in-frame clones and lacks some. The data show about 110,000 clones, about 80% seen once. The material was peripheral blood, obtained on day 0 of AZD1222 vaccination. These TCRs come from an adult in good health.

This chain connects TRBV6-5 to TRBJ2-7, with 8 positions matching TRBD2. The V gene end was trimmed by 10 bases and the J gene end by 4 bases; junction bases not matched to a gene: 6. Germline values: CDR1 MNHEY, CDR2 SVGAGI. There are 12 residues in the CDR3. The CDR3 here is CATREGPYEQYF. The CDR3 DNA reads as TGTGCCACCCGGGAGGGCCCATACGAGCAGTACTTC.

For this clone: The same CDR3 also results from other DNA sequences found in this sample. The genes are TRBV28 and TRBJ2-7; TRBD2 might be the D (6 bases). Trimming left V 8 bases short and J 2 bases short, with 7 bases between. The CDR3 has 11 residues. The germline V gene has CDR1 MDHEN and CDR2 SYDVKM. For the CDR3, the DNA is TGTGCCAGCGGGACTCCCTACGAGCAGTACTTC. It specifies CASGTPYEQYF.

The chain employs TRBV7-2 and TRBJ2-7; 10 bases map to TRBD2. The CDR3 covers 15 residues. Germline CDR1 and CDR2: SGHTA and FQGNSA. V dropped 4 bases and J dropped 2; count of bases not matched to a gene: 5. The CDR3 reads CASSSLAGVTYEQYF. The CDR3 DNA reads TGTGCCAGCAGCTCGCTAGCGGGGGTGACCTACGAGCAGTACTTC.

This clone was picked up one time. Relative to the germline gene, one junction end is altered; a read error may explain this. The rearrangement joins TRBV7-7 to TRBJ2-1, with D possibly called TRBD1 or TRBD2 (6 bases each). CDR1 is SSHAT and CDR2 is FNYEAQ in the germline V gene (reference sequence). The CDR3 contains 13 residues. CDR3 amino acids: CASSPETGGEQFF. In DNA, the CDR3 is TGTGCTAGCAGCCCGGAGACAGGAGGGGAGCAGTTCTTC.

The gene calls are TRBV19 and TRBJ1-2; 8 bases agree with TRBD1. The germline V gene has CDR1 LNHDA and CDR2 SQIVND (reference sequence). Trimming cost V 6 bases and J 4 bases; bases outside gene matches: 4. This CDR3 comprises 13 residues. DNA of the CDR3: TGTGCCAGTAGACCGGGACAGGTCTATGGCTACACCTTC. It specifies CASRPGQVYGYTF. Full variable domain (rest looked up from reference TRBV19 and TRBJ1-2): DGGITQSPKYLFRKEGQNVTLSCEQNLNHDAMYWYRQDPGQGLRLIYYSQIVNDFQKGDIAEGYSVSREKKESFPLTVTSAQKNPTAFYLCASRPGQVYGYTFGSGTRLTVV.

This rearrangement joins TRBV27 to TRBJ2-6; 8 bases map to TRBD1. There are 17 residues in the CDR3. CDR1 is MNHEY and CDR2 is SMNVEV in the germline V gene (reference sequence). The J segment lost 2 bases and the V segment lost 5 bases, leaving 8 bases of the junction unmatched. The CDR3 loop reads CASSPHGRGPGANVLTF. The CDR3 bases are TGTGCCAGCAGTCCCCACGGCAGGGGGCCTGGGGCCAACGTCCTGACTTTC.

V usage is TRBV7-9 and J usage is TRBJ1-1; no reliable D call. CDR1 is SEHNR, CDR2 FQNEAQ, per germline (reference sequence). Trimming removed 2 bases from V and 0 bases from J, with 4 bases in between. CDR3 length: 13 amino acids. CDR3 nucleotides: TGTGCCAGCAGCTTACACATGAACACTGAAGCTTTCTTT. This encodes CASSLHMNTEAFF.

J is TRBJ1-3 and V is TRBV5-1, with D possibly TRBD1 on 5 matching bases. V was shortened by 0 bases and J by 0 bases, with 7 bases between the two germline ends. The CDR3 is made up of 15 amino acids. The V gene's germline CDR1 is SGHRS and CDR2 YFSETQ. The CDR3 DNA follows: TGCGCCAGCAGCTTGGGAAGGGGCTCTGGAAACACCATATATTTT. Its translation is CASSLGRGSGNTIYF. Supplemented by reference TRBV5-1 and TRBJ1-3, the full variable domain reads KAGVTQTPRYLIKTRGQQVTLSCSPISGHRSVSWYQQTPGQGLQFLFEYFSETQRNKGNFPGRFSGRQFSNSRSEMNVSTLELGDSALYLCASSLGRGSGNTIYFGEGSWLTVV.

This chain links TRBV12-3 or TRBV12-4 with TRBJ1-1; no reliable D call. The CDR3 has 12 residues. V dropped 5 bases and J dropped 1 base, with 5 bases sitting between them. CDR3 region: CASSGANTEAFF. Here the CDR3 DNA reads TGTGCCAGCAGTGGAGCGAACACTGAAGCTTTCTTT.

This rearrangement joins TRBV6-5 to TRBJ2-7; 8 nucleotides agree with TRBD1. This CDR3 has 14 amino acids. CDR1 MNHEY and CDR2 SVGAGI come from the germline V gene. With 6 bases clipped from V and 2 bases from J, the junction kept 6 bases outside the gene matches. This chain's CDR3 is CASRRTGSPYEQYF. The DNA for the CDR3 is TGTGCCAGCAGACGGACAGGGTCCCCCTACGAGCAGTACTTC.

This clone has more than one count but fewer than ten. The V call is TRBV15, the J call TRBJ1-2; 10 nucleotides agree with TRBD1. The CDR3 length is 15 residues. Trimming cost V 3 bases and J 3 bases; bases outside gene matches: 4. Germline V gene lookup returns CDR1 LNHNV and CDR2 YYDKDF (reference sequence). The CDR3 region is CATSSKGTGDYGYTF. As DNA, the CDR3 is TGTGCCACCAGCAGCAAAGGGACAGGGGACTATGGCTACACCTTC.

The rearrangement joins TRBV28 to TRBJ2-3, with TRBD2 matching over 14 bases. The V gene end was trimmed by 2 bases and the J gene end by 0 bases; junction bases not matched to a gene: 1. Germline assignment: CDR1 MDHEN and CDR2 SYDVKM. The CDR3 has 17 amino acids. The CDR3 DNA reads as TGTGCCAGCAGTTTAGGGACTAGCGGGGGAAGCACAGATACGCAGTATTTT. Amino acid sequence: CASSLGTSGGSTDTQYF.

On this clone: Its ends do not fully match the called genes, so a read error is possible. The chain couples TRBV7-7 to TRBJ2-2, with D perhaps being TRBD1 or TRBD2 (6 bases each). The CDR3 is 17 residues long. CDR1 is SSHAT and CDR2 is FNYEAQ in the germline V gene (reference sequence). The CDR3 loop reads CASSLAPGAANTGELFF. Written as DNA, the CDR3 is TGTGCTAGCAGCTTAGCGCCGGGGGCTGCGAACACCGGGGAGCTGTTTTTT. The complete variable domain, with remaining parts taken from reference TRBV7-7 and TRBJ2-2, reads GAGVSQSPRYKVTKRGQDVTLRCDPISSHATLYWYQQALGQGPEFLTYFNYEAQPDKSGLPSDRFSAERPEGSISTLTIQRTEQRDSAMYRCASSLAPGAANTGELFFGEGSRLTVL.

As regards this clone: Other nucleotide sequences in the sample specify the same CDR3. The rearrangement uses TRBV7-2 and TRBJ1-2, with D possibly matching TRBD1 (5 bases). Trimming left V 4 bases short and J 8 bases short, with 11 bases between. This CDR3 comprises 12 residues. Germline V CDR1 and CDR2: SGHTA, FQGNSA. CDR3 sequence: CASSSSRVGYTF. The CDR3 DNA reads TGTGCCAGCAGCTCTAGCAGGGTCGGCTACACCTTC.